The 21 T cell receptor beta chains given below trace back to one sample, sequenced in a study of Ad26.COV2.S vaccination and SARS-CoV-2 variants (dated by TCRdb to the early 2020s). The sample's treatment or condition, from its label and the paper: 15 to 20 received Ad26.COV2.S at low or high dose, single or two shots; 5 received placebo; per-sample allocation not given. For vaccine and placebo recipients, the sequenced repertoires came from samples collected on day 63 after the first injection. To prepare the library, the immunoSEQ multiplex PCR assay was applied. Drawn from immuneACCESS, this table holds only the in-frame rearrangements with V and J called that TCRdb kept. Clones are partly lost; checked studies trace under half to an unresolved V gene and leave the rest unexplained. The sample includes approximately 480,000 clones, with around nine tenths observed a single time. The ten top clones hold about 13% of the sample.

This material consisted of peripheral blood, taken in a trial of Ad26.COV2.S vaccine versus placebo. The source of these receptors is a person aged 18-65 years who received the Ad26.COV2.S COVID-19 vaccine or a placebo.

V and J are TRBV7-9 and TRBJ1-6; maybe TRBD1 (6 bases). V lost 4 bases and J 6 bases, leaving 13 bases between the germline ends. This CDR3 comprises 15 residues. Germline CDR1 and CDR2: SEHNR and FQNEAQ (reference sequence). CDR3 protein: CASSYIQGGNSPLHF. In DNA form, the CDR3 reads TGTGCCAGCAGCTATATACAGGGCGGTAATTCACCCCTCCACTTT.

The chain uses TRBV28 and TRBJ2-2; D unclear. With 6 bases removed from V and 8 bases from J, the gap between germline ends came to 13 bases. This CDR3 region has 13 residues. CDR1 is MDHEN and CDR2 is SYDVKM in the germline V gene. CDR3 in amino acids: CASSPAQWGELFF. CDR3 nucleotides: TGTGCCAGCAGCCCAGCCCAATGGGGGGAGCTGTTTTTT.

The chain combines TRBV4-3 with TRBJ2-2; no clear D gene. Germline V gene sequence: CDR1 LGHNA, CDR2 YSLEER. Trimming took 0 bases from V and 1 from J, leaving 6 bases between them. CDR3 size: 15 residues. CDR3 DNA: TGCGCCAGCAGCCAAGATTTGGGGAACACCGGGGAGCTGTTTTTT. Its translation: CASSQDLGNTGELFF.

V and J are TRBV28 and TRBJ2-2; D may be TRBD1 or TRBD2 (5 bases each). V lost 6 bases and J 2 bases, leaving 19 bases between the germline ends. This CDR3 spans 17 amino acids. Germline V gives CDR1 MDHEN, CDR2 SYDVKM. This CDR3 reads CASRRPRGGTNTGELFF. The DNA for the CDR3 is TGTGCCAGCAGACGACCTCGGGGCGGAACTAACACCGGGGAGCTGTTTTTT.

This chain joins TRBV6-1 and TRBJ2-1; D remains unclear. Germline CDR1 is MNHNS and CDR2 is SASEGT. Deletions cut 3 bases from V and 6 bases from J, with 6 bases between. The CDR3 runs 12 residues. The CDR3 region is CASSETGNEQFF. The CDR3 DNA follows: TGTGCCAGCAGTGAGACGGGCAATGAGCAGTTCTTC.

The J gene is TRBJ2-3, the V gene TRBV20-1; TRBD2 is a possible D gene (6 bases). This CDR3 contains 11 residues. Germline V gives CDR1 DFQATT, CDR2 SNEGSKA (reference sequence). The CDR3 protein is CSREQGDTQYF. Written as DNA, the CDR3 is TGCAGCCGGGAGCAGGGAGATACGCAGTATTTT.

The gene calls are TRBV11-2 and TRBJ1-2, with 10 bases aligning to TRBD1. Per germline, CDR1 SGHAT and CDR2 FQNNGV. V lost 3 bases, J lost 5 bases, and 0 bases stayed unmatched. The CDR3 is 13 residues long. CDR3 sequence: CASSLGQGYGYTF. As DNA, the CDR3 is TGTGCCAGCAGCTTGGGACAGGGGTATGGCTACACCTTC.

CDR3 region: CASSVGRERNNEQFF. The CDR3, as DNA: TGTGCCAGCAGCGTAGGGAGGGAGCGAAACAATGAGCAGTTCTTC. The chain joins TRBV9 to TRBJ2-1, with D possibly TRBD2 on 6 matching bases. Germline V CDR1 and CDR2: SGDLS, YYNGEE. V shed 0 bases and J shed 5 bases, with 12 bases lying between them. This CDR3 comprises 15 residues. Filled out from reference TRBV9 and TRBJ2-1, the complete variable domain reads DSGVTQTPKHLITATGQRVTLRCSPRSGDLSVYWYQQSLDQGLQFLIQYYNGEERAKGNILERFSAQQFPDLHSELNLSSLELGDSALYFCASSVGRERNNEQFFGPGTRLTVL.

V usage is TRBV11-2 and J usage is TRBJ2-7, with TRBD2 matching 12 bases. V shed 8 bases and J 5 bases; nucleotides not matched to a gene: 22. This CDR3 region has 19 residues. Germline CDR1 and CDR2: SGHAT and FQNNGV. The CDR3 nucleotides read TGTGCCAGCGGATCACCGATGGGGCGGGCTAGCGGGAGGGTTGACGAGCAGTACTTC. This gives the protein CASGSPMGRASGRVDEQYF.

The chain is built from TRBV14 and TRBJ2-1; either TRBD1 or TRBD2 may fit D (5 bases each). In germline, CDR1 is SGHDN, CDR2 FVKESK. The CDR3 contains 16 residues. The V end lost 4 bases, the J end lost 9 bases, and 22 bases lay between the germline ends. CDR3 DNA: TGTGCCAGCAGCCTCATGGGGACGGTTTTACTCGGTGAGCAGTTCTTC. Amino acids: CASSLMGTVLLGEQFF.

The chain employs TRBV4-1 and TRBJ2-7; tentative D call: TRBD1 (7 bases). V was shortened by 0 bases and J by 5 bases, with 20 bases between the two germline ends. The germline CDR1 and CDR2 sequences are MGHRA and YSYEKL. The CDR3 length is 17 residues. In DNA, the CDR3 is TGCGCCAGCAGCCAAGAATCAGTTGGCAGGGGGGAGAACGAGCAGTACTTC. It is translated as CASSQESVGRGENEQYF.

The sample holds one count of this clone. V gene TRBV3-1 (or the pseudogene TRBV3-2) combines with J gene TRBJ2-2; 7 bases are a match to TRBD1. The CDR3 totals 15 residues. Germline V gene data show CDR1 as LGHDT and CDR2 as YNNKEL (reference sequence). V dropped 0 bases and J dropped 5; count of bases not matched to a gene: 3. As DNA, the CDR3 is TGTGCCAGCAGCCAAGATCACAGGGGTACCGGGGAGCTGTTTTTT. It encodes CASSQDHRGTGELFF.

The rearrangement joins TRBV18 to TRBJ2-3, with 7 bases fitting TRBD2. Germline trimming cut 1 base from V and 0 bases from J; bases unmatched to any gene: 7. In germline, CDR1 is KGHSH, CDR2 LQKENI. The CDR3 loop spans 17 amino acids. CDR3 in amino acids: CASSPLFRAGSTDTQYF. As DNA, the CDR3 is TGTGCCAGCTCACCACTTTTCAGAGCGGGGAGCACAGATACGCAGTATTTT.

The chain carries TRBV28 and TRBJ2-1; 7 positions agree with TRBD2. Germline V CDR1 and CDR2: MDHEN, SYDVKM. The CDR3 sequence is 15 residues long. With V trimmed by 3 bases and J by 10 bases, 12 bases remained unmatched. Written as DNA, the CDR3 is TGTGCCAGCAGTTTGGTGGGAGGGCGGTCGGGGGAGCAGTTCTTC. As protein: CASSLVGGRSGEQFF.

The J gene is TRBJ2-3, the V gene TRBV2; D unresolved. The CDR3 length is 15 residues. V was clipped by 6 bases and J by 3 bases, with 16 bases between them. From germline, CDR1 is SNHLY and CDR2 FYNNEI. The DNA of the CDR3 is TGTGCCAGCAGCTGGGTGGGGATGGGGACAGATACGCAGTATTTT. Translating gives CASSWVGMGTDTQYF.

J is TRBJ1-4 and V is TRBV4-2, with D maybe TRBD1 (6 bases). Trimming shortened V by 1 base and J by 8 bases, and 14 bases separated the two germline ends. This CDR3 is built from 15 residues. CDR1 is LGHNA and CDR2 is YNFKEQ in the germline V gene. CDR3 sequence (DNA): TGTGCCAGCAGCCAAGGTGGAGGGGGACCCGAAAAACTGTTTTTT. Amino acids: CASSQGGGGPEKLFF.

The gene calls are TRBV2 and TRBJ1-5; 9 nucleotides agree with TRBD1. The V and J ends lost 4 bases and 4 bases, in that order; junction bases with no gene match: 2. The CDR3 contains 14 residues. Germline CDR1 SNHLY, CDR2 FYNNEI. In DNA, the CDR3 is TGTGCCAGCAGTGTGGGACAGGGAAATCAGCCCCAGCATTTT. Translated, it gives CASSVGQGNQPQHF.

The chain joins TRBV15 to TRBJ2-7; no firm D call. The ends were cut back, 3 bases at V and 3 bases at J, with 18 bases in the middle. Germline V gene lookup returns CDR1 LNHNV and CDR2 YYDKDF (reference sequence). This CDR3 contains 16 residues. The DNA for the CDR3 is TGTGCCACCAGCAGGGGAATGGGCTCGTTAATCTACGAGCAGTACTTC. Residues: CATSRGMGSLIYEQYF.

The genes are TRBV28 and TRBJ1-1, with 8 bases matching TRBD1. The trim removed 3 bases at V and 4 bases at J, leaving 4 bases unmatched. This CDR3 spans 14 amino acids. Germline values: CDR1 MDHEN, CDR2 SYDVKM. CDR3: CASSLDRVSTEAFF. The CDR3 DNA reads as TGTGCCAGCAGTTTGGACAGGGTAAGCACTGAAGCTTTCTTT.

CDR3 coding DNA: TGTGCCAGCAGCTTAGGCGGCGGAACCTACGAGCAGTACTTC. Amino acids: CASSLGGGTYEQYF. This sequence joins TRBV7-3 and TRBJ2-7; D call uncertain. Germline V gene data show CDR1 as SGHTA and CDR2 as FQGTGA. V dropped 2 bases and J dropped 2 bases, with 10 bases sitting between them. The CDR3 covers 14 residues.

The CDR3 DNA follows: TGTGCCACCGGACAGGCTGATTCACCCCTCCACTTT. Amino acids: CATGQADSPLHF. The chain uses TRBV27 and TRBJ1-6, with 7 positions matching TRBD1. Germline lookup yields CDR1 MNHEY and CDR2 SMNVEV (reference sequence). This CDR3 is built from 12 residues. V trimming: 10 bases; J trimming: 8 bases; junction bases outside the gene matches: 5.